This T cell receptor beta chain was retrieved from a study of OX40 agonist ivuxolimab in advanced cancers. Study-level background: The patients received agonistic anti-OX40 (CD134) antibody ivuxolimab. Among those enrolled, mean age was about 62 years (range about 23 to 80) and 75% to 85% were male.

Autoimmune disease history or systemic immunosuppression meant exclusion. The table came from immunoSEQ multiplex PCR; TCRdb's copy has only in-frame clones and leaves some out. The table shows about 100,000 clones, with around 89% occurring only once. This receptor was taken from an adult with an advanced solid tumor such as melanoma, head and neck, liver or kidney cancer. The sequences come from CD4+ or CD8+ T cells sorted from blood, collected in a trial of the OX40 agonist ivuxolimab.

The DNA of the CDR3 is TGTGCCAGCAGCCCCGTCGGGACAAATAGAAACACTGAAGCTTTCTTT. Translation gives CASSPVGTNRNTEAFF. The J gene is TRBJ1-1, the V gene TRBV9; the D gene is possibly TRBD1 (6 bases). The CDR3 is made up of 16 amino acids. Germline V gene lookup returns CDR1 SGDLS and CDR2 YYNGEE. The V end was cut by 4 bases, the J end by 2 bases, with 18 bases between.